This entry describes one T cell receptor beta chain. Original processing methods: Amplification from reference gene primers served as the basis for estimated nucleated cell counts. Here immunoSEQ multiplex PCR was the method, and the copy in TCRdb shows in-frame clones only, minus some. D and trimming were read from the DNA, whereas the V and J calls and clone size are those reported in that table. The sample includes some 59,000 clones, 90% of them seen just once. This sample is drawn from a study of blood T cell repertoires in COVID-19. The overall study: COVID-19 samples collected from the United States, Italy and Spain covered acute and convalescent phases. In each case, the material was cDNA or gDNA derived from T cells, B-cell-depleted T cells, or PBMCs.

This CDR3 comprises 15 residues. Germline CDR1 reads MNHNS; CDR2 reads SASEGT. Trimming pared 2 bases from V and 7 bases from J, leaving 15 bases between. This sequence was found in a man aged 45-65 years with acute or convalescent COVID-19. Input material: peripheral blood. The V call is TRBV6-1, the J call TRBJ1-5; D remains unclear. The CDR3: CASSEFDGPGQPQHF. The CDR3 coding sequence is TGTGCCAGCAGTGAATTTGACGGTCCGGGGCAGCCCCAGCATTTT.